This T cell receptor beta chain comes out of a study of blood T cell repertoires in COVID-19. Study in general: T cells, B-cell-depleted T cells, or PBMCs supplied cDNA or gDNA.

Participants came from about two dozen US areas, aged roughly 18 to 95 years. Cohorts were determined from participant-reported clinical history. The CDR3 covers 13 residues. The germline CDR1 and CDR2 sequences are ENHRY and SYGVKD. V was clipped by 4 bases and J by 2 bases, with 9 bases between them. In the authors' methods: Reference gene primer amplification yielded estimated nucleated cell counts. Clones were sequenced by immunoSEQ multiplex PCR, and TCRdb holds only the in-frame ones, with some missing. The V and J calls and the clone size are those of that table, but D and trimming were determined from the DNA. The sample records 400,000 or so clones, around 89% being singletons.

This sequence joins TRBV10-3 and TRBJ2-7, with a weak D call TRBD1 (5 bases). What was sequenced was PBMCs or T cells enriched from blood (not recorded which). The sequence was obtained from a man aged 25-45 years who had recovered from COVID-19. The CDR3 reads CAISGQPAYEQYF. The CDR3 DNA follows: TGTGCCATCAGTGGACAGCCAGCCTACGAGCAGTACTTC.